The rows below give T cell receptor beta chains drawn from one sample of a study of blood T cell repertoires in COVID-19. TCRdb keeps only in-frame clones here, not all; method: immunoSEQ multiplex PCR. The sample has 35,000 to 55,000 clones, roughly 87% seen once; the top ten hold around 15%. Sample: peripheral blood. The receptors come from a man between 65 and 85 years old with active COVID-19. Both conserved end residues are part of each CDR3. D genes are given only for firm matches. Clone size is not always given. Where it is, it says once, few, many or a class for expanded clones.

CATKAPGVGEQYF TGTGCCACAAAAGCCCCAGGGGTAGGCGAGCAGTACTTC TRBV28 13 . . TRBJ2-7
CASSVEVGGNNEQFF TGTGCCAGCAGCGTAGAGGTTGGCGGAAACAATGAGCAGTTCTTC TRBV9 15 . once TRBJ2-1
CASSVQTANTGELFF TGTGCCAGCAGCGTGCAGACAGCGAACACCGGGGAGCTGTTTTTT TRBV5-5 15 . . TRBJ2-2
CASTTGRYYEQYF TGTGCCAGCACCACCGGCAGGTATTACGAGCAGTACTTC TRBV12-3/TRBV12-4 13 . . TRBJ2-7
CASSVDGQISTDTQYF TGTGCCAGCAGCGTAGATGGCCAAATAAGCACAGATACGCAGTATTTT TRBV9 16 . . TRBJ2-3
CASSLVVGEQFF TGTGCCAGCAGCTTAGTGGTCGGGGAGCAGTTCTTC TRBV7-9 12 . . TRBJ2-1
CATSRDQGTANEKLFF TGTGCCACCAGCAGAGATCAAGGGACAGCTAATGAAAAACTGTTTTTT TRBV15 16 TRBD1 . TRBJ1-4
CASSAVDRGSYEQYF TGTGCCAGCAGTGCCGTGGACAGAGGATCCTACGAGCAGTACTTC TRBV6-2/TRBV6-3 15 . . TRBJ2-7
CASSLDRSGVSYNEQFF TGTGCCAGCAGCTTAGATCGTTCGGGGGTTTCCTACAATGAGCAGTTCTTC TRBV11-3 17 . . TRBJ2-1
CASSFGFRNTIYF TGTGCCAGCAGTTTCGGGTTTAGAAACACCATATATTTT TRBV12-3/TRBV12-4 13 . . TRBJ1-3
CASSSRPGQGGETQYF TGTGCCAGCAGCTCACGCCCGGGACAGGGTGGAGAGACCCAGTACTTC TRBV7-3 16 TRBD1 . TRBJ2-5
CASSEERGRDSNQPQHF TGTGCCAGCAGTGAAGAGAGGGGGAGGGATAGCAATCAGCCCCAGCATTTT TRBV6-1 17 . once TRBJ1-5
CASSAEVSGRGTGELFF TGTGCCAGTAGTGCCGAGGTATCAGGGAGGGGCACCGGGGAGCTGTTTTTT TRBV19 17 TRBD2 . TRBJ2-2
CASSQRLGGLEGYTF TGTGCCAGCAGCCAACGTCTCGGGGGGCTAGAAGGCTACACCTTC TRBV3-1/TRBV3-2 15 . . TRBJ1-2
CASSVGSYYEQYF TGTGCCAGCAGCGTCGGTTCGTACTACGAGCAGTACTTC TRBV9 13 . . TRBJ2-7
CSASLRSEQYF TGCAGTGCTAGTCTTCGTTCCGAGCAGTACTTC TRBV20-1 11 . . TRBJ2-7
CASSPPGGDYEQYF TGTGCCAGCAGCCCTCCCGGGGGGGACTACGAGCAGTACTTC TRBV9 14 TRBD2 . TRBJ2-7
CASTQGYGYTF TGTGCCAGCACACAGGGGTATGGCTACACCTTC TRBV11-2 11 TRBD1 . TRBJ1-2
CASSLNTQNTEAFF TGCGCCAGCAGCTTGAACACGCAGAACACTGAAGCTTTCTTT TRBV5-1 14 . . TRBJ1-1
CASSLDLEGPQHF TGTGCCAGCAGCTTGGATTTAGAGGGGCCCCAGCATTTT TRBV5-4 13 . . TRBJ1-5
CASNRDRGSNYGYTF TGTGCCAGCAACAGAGACAGGGGGAGTAACTATGGCTACACCTTC TRBV2 15 TRBD1 . TRBJ1-2
CASSLGDRGYGYTF TGTGCCAGCAGCTTAGGAGACAGAGGTTATGGCTACACCTTC TRBV7-9 14 . . TRBJ1-2
CASRPNLSTNTEAFF TGTGCCAGCAGACCGAACCTATCAACCAACACTGAAGCTTTCTTT TRBV6-5 15 . . TRBJ1-1
CASSSKNIQYF TGTGCCAGCAGCTCAAAAAACATTCAGTACTTC TRBV5-4 11 . once TRBJ2-4
CASSYVRTGGNYGYTF TGTGCCAGCAGTTACGTACGGACAGGGGGAAACTATGGCTACACCTTC TRBV6-5 16 TRBD1 . TRBJ1-2
CASSQSPRDSPSSYEQYF TGCGCCAGCAGTCAATCCCCCCGAGACAGCCCCTCATCCTACGAGCAGTACTTC TRBV23-1 18 . . TRBJ2-7
CASSATGAYEQYF TGTGCCAGCAGCGCTACAGGGGCCTACGAGCAGTACTTC TRBV9 13 TRBD1 . TRBJ2-7
CASSLDRANTGELFF TGTGCCAGCAGCTTAGACAGGGCAAACACCGGGGAGCTGTTTTTT TRBV7-2 15 . once TRBJ2-2
CASSEQRAEFNEQFF TGTGCCAGCAGTGAACAGCGGGCGGAGTTTAATGAGCAGTTCTTC TRBV6-1 15 . . TRBJ2-1
CASSPGTGGYEQYF TGCGCCAGCAGCCCCGGGACGGGGGGCTACGAGCAGTACTTC TRBV4-3 14 TRBD2 . TRBJ2-7
CASSGQGDTDTQYF TGTGCCAGCTCCGGACAGGGCGACACAGATACGCAGTATTTT TRBV18 14 TRBD1 . TRBJ2-3
CASSRGGFEQYF TGTGCCAGCAGCCGTGGGGGGTTCGAGCAGTACTTC TRBV7-2 12 . . TRBJ2-7
CASSYPTTREKNIQYF TGTGCCAGCAGTTACCCCACGACTAGAGAGAAAAACATTCAGTACTTC TRBV6-6 16 . . TRBJ2-4
CASSYARGYEQYF TGTGCCAGCAGTTACGCCCGGGGGTACGAGCAGTACTTC TRBV6-2/TRBV6-3 13 . . TRBJ2-7
CASSPHFEAGGLHEQFF TGCGCCAGCAGCCCACACTTTGAGGCGGGGGGGCTACATGAGCAGTTCTTC TRBV5-1 17 TRBD2 . TRBJ2-1
CASSYPLAAQGNGYTF TGTGCCAGCAGTTACCCCTTGGCAGCCCAGGGAAATGGCTACACCTTC TRBV28 16 . . TRBJ1-2
CASVPGGIVADTQYF TGCGCCAGTGTCCCGGGGGGAATAGTGGCAGATACGCAGTATTTT TRBV5-1 15 TRBD2 . TRBJ2-3
CASSLAGGLYEQFF TGTGCCAGCAGCTTAGCGGGGGGCCTCTATGAGCAGTTCTTC TRBV5-8 14 TRBD2 once TRBJ2-1
CASSSGQNRLNEQFF TGTGCCAGCAGCTCAGGACAGAACAGGCTCAATGAGCAGTTCTTC TRBV7-2 15 . . TRBJ2-1
CASRRGPSYNEQFF TGTGCCAGCAGAAGGGGTCCATCCTACAATGAGCAGTTCTTC TRBV5-8 14 . . TRBJ2-1
CASSVASTGSSGNTIYF TGTGCCAGCAGCGTAGCTTCGACAGGGTCCTCTGGAAACACCATATATTTT TRBV9 17 TRBD1 . TRBJ1-3
CASSVDGGTGELFF TGTGCCAGCAGCGTAGACGGTGGCACCGGGGAGCTGTTTTTT TRBV9 14 . . TRBJ2-2
CASSGYPGKVYNEQFF TGTGCCAGCAGTGGCTACCCCGGGAAGGTCTACAATGAGCAGTTCTTC TRBV6-2/TRBV6-3 16 . once TRBJ2-1
CASSIVWRDHEQFF TGTGCCAGTAGTATAGTATGGAGGGACCATGAGCAGTTCTTC TRBV19 14 . . TRBJ2-1
CASSRISGVSGELFF TGTGCCAGCAGCCGCATTAGCGGGGTGTCCGGGGAGCTGTTTTTT TRBV6-5 15 TRBD2 . TRBJ2-2
CASSSTSRPTNTGELFF TGTGCCAGCAGTTCGACTAGCCGACCAACGAACACCGGGGAGCTGTTTTTT TRBV6-2/TRBV6-3 17 TRBD2 . TRBJ2-2
CASSPGRFDEKLFF TGTGCCAGCAGCCCAGGGAGGTTTGATGAAAAACTGTTTTTT TRBV6-5 14 . . TRBJ1-4
CASKSVILTGELFF TGTGCCAGTAAATCCGTTATCCTTACCGGGGAGCTGTTTTTT TRBV19 14 . . TRBJ2-2
CSYRGTMTQFF TGCAGTTACAGGGGGACAATGACGCAGTTCTTC TRBV20-1 11 TRBD1 . TRBJ2-1
CASSLVVQTNEQFF TGTGCCAGCAGCTTAGTTGTCCAAACAAATGAGCAGTTCTTC TRBV7-2 14 . . TRBJ2-1
CASSVSGGGDTEAFF TGTGCCAGCAGCGTAAGCGGGGGGGGAGACACTGAAGCTTTCTTT TRBV13 15 . . TRBJ1-1
CASSLGQGAAYNEQFF TGTGCCAGCAGTTTAGGCCAGGGGGCGGCCTACAATGAGCAGTTCTTC TRBV28 16 TRBD1 once TRBJ2-1
CASSLGQETMNTEAFF TGTGCCAGCAGCTTGGGGCAAGAAACCATGAACACTGAAGCTTTCTTT TRBV5-4 16 . . TRBJ1-1
CASSQDVMRQGDSPLHF TGCGCCAGCAGCCAAGATGTAATGCGACAGGGAGATTCACCCCTCCACTTT TRBV4-3 17 TRBD1 . TRBJ1-6
CASRQQGYNEQFF TGTGCCAGCAGACAACAGGGATACAATGAGCAGTTCTTC TRBV6-5 13 . . TRBJ2-1
CASSDSGGFAEAFF TGTGCCAGCAGTGATTCAGGGGGGTTCGCTGAAGCTTTCTTT TRBV2 14 TRBD1 once TRBJ1-1
CASSLDGEGEAFF TGTGCCAGCAGCCTAGACGGGGAGGGTGAAGCTTTCTTT TRBV7-3 13 . . TRBJ1-1
CASSLETVYYGYTF TGCGCCAGCAGCCTGGAGACAGTTTACTATGGCTACACCTTC TRBV5-1 14 . . TRBJ1-2